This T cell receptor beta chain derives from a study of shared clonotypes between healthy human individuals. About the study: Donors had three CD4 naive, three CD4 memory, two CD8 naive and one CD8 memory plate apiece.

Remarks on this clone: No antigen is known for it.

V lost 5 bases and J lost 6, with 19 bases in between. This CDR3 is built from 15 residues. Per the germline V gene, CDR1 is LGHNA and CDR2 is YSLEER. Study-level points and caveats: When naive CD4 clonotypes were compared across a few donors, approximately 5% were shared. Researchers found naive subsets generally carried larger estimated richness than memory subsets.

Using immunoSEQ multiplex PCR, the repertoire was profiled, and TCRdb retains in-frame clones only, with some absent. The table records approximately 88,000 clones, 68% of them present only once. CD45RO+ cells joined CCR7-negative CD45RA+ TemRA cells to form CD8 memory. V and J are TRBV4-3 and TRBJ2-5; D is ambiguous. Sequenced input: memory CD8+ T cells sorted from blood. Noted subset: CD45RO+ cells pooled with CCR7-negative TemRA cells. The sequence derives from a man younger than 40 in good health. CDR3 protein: CASSEHMGMGQTQYF. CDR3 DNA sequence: TGCGCCAGCAGCGAGCACATGGGTATGGGCCAGACCCAGTACTTC.